These 30 T cell receptor beta chains originate from one sample sequenced in a study of shared clonotypes between healthy human individuals. Only in-frame clones appear in the TCRdb table, and some are missing; sequencing was by immunoSEQ multiplex PCR. The sample includes 500,000 to 550,000 clones, more than 95% seen only once; the top ten take about 0.059%. The sequenced sample was naive CD4+ T cells sorted from blood. Subset in this sample: CD45RA+ positively selected. The receptors were gathered from a woman aged 25 to 39 in good health.

The V gene is TRBV28, the J gene TRBJ1-3, with TRBD1 as a possible D gene (6 bases). Trimming stripped 2 bases from V and 0 bases from J, with 11 bases between. Looked up from germline, CDR1 is MDHEN and CDR2 is SYDVKM. This CDR3 spans 16 amino acids. The CDR3, as DNA: TGTGCCAGCAGTTTAATACAGGGTCCCTCTGGAAACACCATATATTTT. Translating gives CASSLIQGPSGNTIYF.

The chain is built from TRBV27 and TRBJ1-5; 10 bases map to TRBD1. The CDR3 totals 15 residues. The trim removed 4 bases at V and 7 bases at J, leaving 7 bases unmatched. Per germline, CDR1 MNHEY and CDR2 SMNVEV (reference sequence). CDR3 DNA: TGTGCCAGCAGTTCGGACAGGGGGTCCGGGCAGCCCCAGCATTTT. This encodes CASSSDRGSGQPQHF.

The chain carries TRBV5-1 and TRBJ2-1, with 8 positions matching TRBD2. With 3 bases clipped from V and 11 bases from J, the junction kept 7 bases outside the gene matches. The CDR3 consists of 13 residues. The V gene's germline CDR1 is SGHRS and CDR2 YFSETQ. This CDR3 reads CASSYAGGAKQFF. The DNA of the CDR3 is TGCGCCAGCAGCTACGCCGGGGGGGCAAAGCAGTTCTTC.

The V and J genes are TRBV4-2 and TRBJ2-5, with D unresolved. The DNA end favors TRBJ2-7, so the J call may be wrong. The length of the CDR3 is 16 residues. Germline CDR1 LGHNA, CDR2 YNFKEQ. CDR3 sequence (DNA): TGTGCCAGCAGCCAAGGACACGCGGCTGCCTCCTACGAGCAGTACTTC. Protein sequence: CASSQGHAAASYEQYF.

Only one count was recorded for this clone. The rearrangement uses TRBV19 and TRBJ2-3, with D tentatively TRBD2 (6 bases). The CDR3 has 13 residues. Per germline, CDR1 LNHDA and CDR2 SQIVND (reference sequence). Trimming removed 3 bases at V and 8 bases at J, with 12 bases between. The CDR3 bases are TGTGCCAGTAGTATCCCCACTAGCTTTACGCAGTATTTT. Translating gives CASSIPTSFTQYF. Complete variable domain (other parts from reference TRBV19 and TRBJ2-3): DGGITQSPKYLFRKEGQNVTLSCEQNLNHDAMYWYRQDPGQGLRLIYYSQIVNDFQKGDIAEGYSVSREKKESFPLTVTSAQKNPTAFYLCASSIPTSFTQYFGPGTRLTVL.

A single count supports this clone. The chain recombines TRBV27 with TRBJ1-1, with 8 bases identical to TRBD1. The CDR3 length is 17 residues. After removal of 6 bases from V and 1 base from J, the junction contained 13 bases not matched to a gene. From germline, CDR1 is MNHEY and CDR2 SMNVEV (reference sequence). The CDR3 DNA reads as TGTGCCAGCAGCCAATGGGGGCAGGGGGCGGGGAACACTGAAGCTTTCTTT. Translated, it gives CASSQWGQGAGNTEAFF.

The rearrangement links TRBV9 to TRBJ2-1; D call uncertain. This CDR3 has 14 amino acids. With 4 bases removed from V and 7 bases from J, the gap between germline ends came to 15 bases. CDR1 SGDLS and CDR2 YYNGEE come from the germline V gene. CDR3 bases: TGTGCCAGCAGCCTTGACCCAGCCCCGAATGAGCAGTTCTTC. This translates into CASSLDPAPNEQFF.

The rearrangement uses TRBV2 and TRBJ1-1; TRBD1 aligns across 9 bases. The germline CDR1 and CDR2 sequences are SNHLY and FYNNEI. V gave up 8 bases and J gave up 1 base; unmatched junction bases: 8. This CDR3 region has 15 residues. CDR3 sequence: CASLAGTGWNTEAFF. CDR3 sequence (DNA): TGTGCCAGCCTTGCCGGGACAGGGTGGAACACTGAAGCTTTCTTT.

This sequence joins TRBV27 and TRBJ2-1, with TRBD2 matching 16 bases. V dropped 3 bases and J dropped 4; count of bases not matched to a gene: 0. Germline-derived CDR1 and CDR2 are MNHEY and SMNVEV (reference sequence). This CDR3 has 16 residues. This CDR3 is CASSLGLAGGYNEQFF. CDR3 nucleotides: TGTGCCAGCAGTTTGGGACTAGCGGGGGGGTACAATGAGCAGTTCTTC.

The rearrangement joins TRBV28 to TRBJ2-5; D is tentatively TRBD1 or TRBD2 (5 bases each). TRBJ2-7 explains the end of the DNA better; the J call may be wrong. This CDR3 has 13 amino acids. Per germline, CDR1 MDHEN and CDR2 SYDVKM. The chain's CDR3 is CASSRDGGYEQYF. The DNA for the CDR3 is TGTGCCAGCAGTCGGGACGGCGGATACGAGCAGTACTTC.

The chain uses TRBV5-1 and TRBJ1-3, with D unclear. From germline, CDR1 is SGHRS and CDR2 YFSETQ. CDR3 length: 14 residues. V lost 4 bases to trimming and J lost 1 base, with 9 bases between them. Here the CDR3 DNA reads TGCGCCAGCAGCATGGTAGGGTCTGGAAACACCATATATTTT. It specifies CASSMVGSGNTIYF.

The table lists this clone with a few counts. The identical CDR3 is also encoded by other nucleotide sequences in the sample. The chain combines TRBV19 with TRBJ1-4; D might be TRBD1 (5 bases). This CDR3 is 14 amino acids long. V lost 3 bases, J lost 0 bases, and 5 bases lay in between. CDR1 is LNHDA and CDR2 is SQIVND in the germline V gene (reference sequence). CDR3: CASSMTATNEKLFF. CDR3 DNA sequence: TGTGCCAGTAGTATGACAGCAACTAATGAAAAACTGTTTTTT.

The chain has TRBV28 and TRBJ1-2, with D unclear. The V end was cut by 3 bases, the J end by 4 bases, with 24 bases between. The CDR3 length is 18 residues. The germline CDR1 and CDR2 sequences are MDHEN and SYDVKM. The DNA of the CDR3 is TGTGCCAGCAGTTTTCAACTCCGATCGCGACTAATTTTCTATGGCTACACCTTC. Its protein product is CASSFQLRSRLIFYGYTF.

J is TRBJ2-2 and V is TRBV11-2, with D uncertain. Deletions cut 5 bases from V and 5 bases from J, with 18 bases between. Germline values: CDR1 SGHAT, CDR2 FQNNGV. This CDR3 is 16 amino acids long. As DNA, the CDR3 is TGTGCCAGCAGCCTACTTTCCGGGCCTCGTACCGGGGAGCTGTTTTTT. Amino acid sequence: CASSLLSGPRTGELFF.

In its sample, this clone was seen once. This chain joins TRBV28 and TRBJ1-4; the D gene is possibly TRBD1 (5 bases). CDR1 is MDHEN, CDR2 SYDVKM, per germline. V was cut by 4 bases and J by 7 bases, with 13 bases left in between. This CDR3 contains 14 residues. The CDR3 reads CASSSGGTSEKLFF. The DNA for the CDR3 is TGTGCCAGCAGTTCGGGTGGGACGAGTGAAAAACTGTTTTTT.

This chain links TRBV7-9 with TRBJ2-6; TRBD2 might be the D (5 bases). V lost 0 bases to trimming and J lost 1 base, with 10 bases between them. CDR3 length: 17 amino acids. Germline V gene data show CDR1 as SEHNR and CDR2 as FQNEAQ (reference sequence). This CDR3 reads CASSLALRDSGANVLTF. For the CDR3, the DNA is TGTGCCAGCAGCTTAGCGCTACGGGATTCTGGGGCCAACGTCCTGACTTTC.

The genes are TRBV28 and TRBJ2-7, with TRBD1 matching 10 bases. Trimming removed 5 bases from V and 0 bases from J; junction bases left unmatched: 10. Per germline, CDR1 MDHEN and CDR2 SYDVKM. The CDR3 sequence is 17 residues long. CDR3 protein: CASSVMTGGLSSYEQYF. The CDR3 region has the DNA TGTGCCAGCAGTGTAATGACAGGGGGCCTCTCCTCCTACGAGCAGTACTTC.

The V gene is TRBV27, the J gene TRBJ2-7; maybe TRBD2 (5 bases). Per the germline V gene, CDR1 is MNHEY and CDR2 is SMNVEV (reference sequence). V shed 7 bases and J shed 2 bases, with 27 bases lying between them. The CDR3 runs 18 residues. The CDR3 sequence is CASTNSVTGSTLTYEQYF. The CDR3 DNA reads TGTGCCAGCACTAATAGCGTGACTGGCTCTACACTAACCTACGAGCAGTACTTC.

In DNA, the CDR3 is TGCGCCAGCAGCTGGAGGACTAGCGGGAGCTCCTACAATGAGCAGTTCTTC. Translated, it gives CASSWRTSGSSYNEQFF. The chain carries TRBV5-1 and TRBJ2-1, with TRBD2 matching 13 bases. J gave up 0 bases and V 3 bases, and 3 bases lay outside the gene matches. Germline loops: CDR1 SGHRS, CDR2 YFSETQ. This CDR3 spans 17 amino acids. The whole variable domain, remainder taken from reference TRBV5-1 and TRBJ2-1, is KAGVTQTPRYLIKTRGQQVTLSCSPISGHRSVSWYQQTPGQGLQFLFEYFSETQRNKGNFPGRFSGRQFSNSRSEMNVSTLELGDSALYLCASSWRTSGSSYNEQFFGPGTRLTVL.

This clone has only one observation. This chain connects TRBV29-1 to TRBJ1-2; D is uncertain. CDR3 length: 11 amino acids. Per germline, CDR1 SQVTM and CDR2 ANQGSEA. V was pared by 6 bases and J by 5 bases, with 10 bases between. The CDR3 coding sequence is TGCAGCGTCCATTTTGAGTATGGCTACACCTTC. Translated: CSVHFEYGYTF.

The J gene is TRBJ1-6, the V gene TRBV7-2, with unresolved D. Deletions cut 5 bases from V and 3 bases from J, with 20 bases between. This CDR3 spans 18 amino acids. Germline CDR1 is SGHTA and CDR2 is FQGNSA. The CDR3 DNA sequence: TGTGCCAGCAGCCGCCTAGGGAAGGGATCGGGCTATAATTCACCCCTCCACTTT. Residues: CASSRLGKGSGYNSPLHF.

The chain combines TRBV28 with TRBJ2-5; a weak D match, TRBD1 (6 bases). Judging by the DNA end, TRBJ2-7 fits better; the J call may be wrong. CDR3 size: 13 residues. Germline assignment: CDR1 MDHEN and CDR2 SYDVKM. The CDR3 protein is CASLGTLSYEQYF. DNA for the CDR3: TGTGCCAGTCTCGGGACACTATCCTACGAGCAGTACTTC.

The chain has TRBV7-8 and TRBJ2-3; D not certain. The V end lost 3 bases, the J end lost 0 bases, and 13 bases lay between the germline ends. Germline V lookup: CDR1 SGHVS, CDR2 FQNEAQ. CDR3 length: 16 amino acids. The CDR3 here is CASSFRRLPSTDTQYF. Written as DNA, the CDR3 is TGTGCCAGCAGCTTCCGTCGCTTACCAAGCACAGATACGCAGTATTTT. Full variable domain (missing parts from reference TRBV7-8 and TRBJ2-3): GAGVSQSPRYKVAKRGQDVALRCDPISGHVSLFWYQQALGQGPEFLTYFQNEAQLDKSGLPSDRFFAERPEGSVSTLKIQRTQQEDSAVYLCASSFRRLPSTDTQYFGPGTRLTVL.

The chain combines TRBV6-5 with TRBJ2-2; 7 positions match TRBD1. Trimming at V came to 2 bases and at J to 5 bases, leaving 8 bases not matched to a gene. The CDR3 covers 16 residues. Germline loops: CDR1 MNHEY, CDR2 SVGAGI. CDR3 amino acids: CASSYQLRGYTGELFF. The CDR3 DNA is TGTGCCAGCAGTTACCAGCTCAGGGGGTATACCGGGGAGCTGTTTTTT.

The chain is built from TRBV19 and TRBJ2-7; 12 nucleotides match TRBD2. The CDR3 is 15 residues long. The ends lost 5 bases at V and 1 base at J; junction bases unmatched: 3. Germline V CDR1 and CDR2: LNHDA, SQIVND (reference sequence). The CDR3 protein is CASSELAGGSYEQYF. DNA for the CDR3: TGTGCCAGTAGTGAACTAGCGGGAGGTTCCTACGAGCAGTACTTC.

This sequence joins TRBV28 and TRBJ2-3; the D is unclear. Germline CDR1 is MDHEN and CDR2 is SYDVKM. CDR3 length equals 12 residues. The ends were cut back, 3 bases at V and 8 bases at J, with 9 bases in the middle. In DNA form, the CDR3 reads TGTGCCAGCAGTTTCCCGATCAGTACGCAGTATTTT. Protein product: CASSFPISTQYF. Together with reference TRBV28 and TRBJ2-3, the CDR3 gives the full variable domain: DVKVTQSSRYLVKRTGEKVFLECVQDMDHENMFWYRQDPGLGLRLIYFSYDVKMKEKGDIPEGYSVSREKKERFSLILESASTNQTSMYLCASSFPISTQYFGPGTRLTVL.

This chain links TRBV5-1 with TRBJ2-3, with 7 nucleotides matching TRBD2. Germline CDR1 SGHRS, CDR2 YFSETQ. The CDR3 is made up of 13 amino acids. V was clipped by 4 bases and J by 5 bases; unmatched bases: 4. CDR3 protein: CASSPGGKDTQYF. CDR3 bases: TGCGCCAGCAGCCCGGGGGGTAAAGATACGCAGTATTTT. Complete variable domain (other parts from reference TRBV5-1 and TRBJ2-3): KAGVTQTPRYLIKTRGQQVTLSCSPISGHRSVSWYQQTPGQGLQFLFEYFSETQRNKGNFPGRFSGRQFSNSRSEMNVSTLELGDSALYLCASSPGGKDTQYFGPGTRLTVL.

The chain joins TRBV25-1 to TRBJ2-1; TRBD2 is a possible D gene (5 bases). CDR3 length: 14 amino acids. Germline-derived CDR1 and CDR2 are MGHDK and SYGVNS. Trimming removed 3 bases at V and 5 bases at J, with 11 bases between. CDR3 loop: CASSDWRQHNEQFF. The CDR3 nucleotides are TGTGCCAGCAGTGACTGGAGGCAGCACAATGAGCAGTTCTTC.

The chain carries TRBV10-3 and TRBJ2-2, with 7 bases that match TRBD2. V lost 3 bases and J lost 6; bases outside the gene matches: 10. The CDR3 length is 16 residues. CDR1 ENHRY and CDR2 SYGVKD come from the germline V gene. The CDR3 coding sequence is TGTGCCATCAGTGATGGTACGGGAGGTAGGCCCGGGGAGCTGTTTTTT. Residues: CAISDGTGGRPGELFF.

This chain joins TRBV19 and TRBJ1-2; the match to TRBD1 covers 8 bases. J lost 4 bases, V lost 3 bases, and 4 bases had no gene match. The V gene's germline CDR1 is LNHDA and CDR2 SQIVND (reference sequence). The CDR3 length is 14 residues. The CDR3 DNA follows: TGTGCCAGTAGTATCCCAGGGGGCGGCTATGGCTACACCTTC. This translates into CASSIPGGGYGYTF.